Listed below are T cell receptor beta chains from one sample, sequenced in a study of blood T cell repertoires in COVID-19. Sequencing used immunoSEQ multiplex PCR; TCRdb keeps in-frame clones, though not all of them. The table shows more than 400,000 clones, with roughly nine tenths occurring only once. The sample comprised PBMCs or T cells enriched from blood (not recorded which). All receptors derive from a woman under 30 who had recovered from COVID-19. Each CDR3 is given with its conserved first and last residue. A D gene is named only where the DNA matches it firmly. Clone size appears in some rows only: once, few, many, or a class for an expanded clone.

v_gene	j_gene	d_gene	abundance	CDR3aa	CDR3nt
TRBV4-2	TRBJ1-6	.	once	CASSPTAGNQNSPLHF	TGTGCCAGCAGCCCTACGGCCGGGAACCAAAATTCACCCCTCCACTTT
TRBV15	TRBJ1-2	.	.	CATSRDRAGDDYGYTF	TGTGCCACCAGCAGAGATAGGGCAGGGGACGACTATGGCTACACCTTC
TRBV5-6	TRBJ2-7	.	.	CASSLAQALSYEQYF	TGTGCCAGCAGCTTGGCCCAGGCCCTTAGCTACGAGCAGTACTTC
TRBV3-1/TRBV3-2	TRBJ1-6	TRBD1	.	CASSLGQGGSPLHF	TGTGCCAGCAGCTTAGGACAGGGCGGATCACCCCTCCACTTT
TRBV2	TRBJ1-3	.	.	CASSERRGEAGNTIYF	TGTGCCAGCAGTGAAAGGAGAGGGGAGGCTGGAAACACCATATATTTT
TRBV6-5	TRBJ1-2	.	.	CASSYSPDNNYGYTF	TGTGCCAGCAGTTACTCGCCGGACAATAACTATGGCTACACCTTC
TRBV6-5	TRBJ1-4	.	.	CASRSGTENEKLFF	TGTGCCAGCAGGTCCGGGACTGAGAATGAAAAACTGTTTTTT
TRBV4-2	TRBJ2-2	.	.	CASSLTTTGELFF	TGTGCCAGCAGCCTCACTACCACCGGGGAGCTGTTTTTT
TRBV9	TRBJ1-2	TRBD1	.	CASSQDRGYGYTF	TGTGCCAGCAGCCAAGACAGGGGCTATGGCTACACCTTC
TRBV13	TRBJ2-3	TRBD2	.	CASSGLATDTQYF	TGTGCCAGCAGTGGACTAGCCACAGATACGCAGTATTTT
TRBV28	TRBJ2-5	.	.	CASSLPGQQETQYF	TGTGCCAGCAGTCTCCCTGGACAGCAAGAGACCCAGTACTTC
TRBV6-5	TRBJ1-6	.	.	CASNRAENSPLHF	TGTGCCAGCAACAGGGCCGAGAATTCACCCCTCCACTTT
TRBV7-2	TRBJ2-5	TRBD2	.	CASSLNRGGLETQYF	TGTGCCAGCAGCTTAAACCGGGGGGGCCTGGAGACCCAGTACTTC
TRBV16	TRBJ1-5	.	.	CASSQAGASDQPQHF	TGTGCCAGCAGCCAGGCGGGTGCCAGCGATCAGCCCCAGCATTTT
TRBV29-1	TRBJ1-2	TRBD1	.	CSVLSVQGYYGYTF	TGCAGCGTTCTATCAGTACAGGGGTACTATGGCTACACCTTC
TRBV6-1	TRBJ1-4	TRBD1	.	CASSVQGALNEKLFF	TGTGCCAGCAGTGTACAGGGGGCGCTTAATGAAAAACTGTTTTTT
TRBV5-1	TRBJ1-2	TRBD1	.	CASSPSSGQGANYGYTF	TGCGCCAGCAGCCCGTCCTCCGGACAGGGGGCCAACTATGGCTACACCTTC
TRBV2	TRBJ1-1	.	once	CASSSPRGKNTEAFF	TGTGCCAGCAGTAGCCCCAGGGGCAAGAACACTGAAGCTTTCTTT
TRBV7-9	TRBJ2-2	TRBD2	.	CASSVSGGGGELFF	TGTGCCAGCAGCGTCAGCGGGGGCGGCGGGGAGCTGTTTTTT
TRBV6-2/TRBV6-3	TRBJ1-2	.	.	CASSYLEYGYTF	TGTGCCAGCAGTTACCTCGAGTATGGCTACACCTTC
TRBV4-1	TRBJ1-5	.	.	CASSQDSPGYNQPQHF	TGCGCCAGCAGCCAAGATAGCCCCGGTTACAATCAGCCCCAGCATTTT
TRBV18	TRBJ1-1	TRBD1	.	CASSAGTDYTEAFF	TGTGCCAGCTCAGCCGGGACAGATTACACTGAAGCTTTCTTT
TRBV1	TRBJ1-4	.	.	CTSSQESEVNNEKLFF	TGCACCAGCAGCCAAGAATCTGAGGTTAACAATGAAAAACTGTTTTTT
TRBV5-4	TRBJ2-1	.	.	CASSLGQASNEQFF	TGTGCCAGCAGCTTGGGACAGGCATCAAATGAGCAGTTCTTC
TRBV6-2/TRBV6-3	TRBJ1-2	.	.	CASSYTWYAGYTF	TGTGCCAGCAGTTACACTTGGTATGCTGGCTACACCTTC
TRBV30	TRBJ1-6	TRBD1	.	CAGDSSNSPLHF	TGTGCCGGGGACAGCTCTAATTCACCCCTCCACTTT
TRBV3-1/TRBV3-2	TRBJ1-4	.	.	CASSSRGKIEKLFF	TGTGCCAGCAGCTCGCGAGGGAAAATAGAAAAACTGTTTTTT
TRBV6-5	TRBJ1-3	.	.	CASSYEGAGNTIYF	TGTGCCAGCAGTTACGAAGGGGCTGGAAACACCATATATTTT
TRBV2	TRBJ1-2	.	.	CASSEGTAYGYTF	TGTGCCAGCAGTGAAGGGACAGCTTATGGCTACACCTTC
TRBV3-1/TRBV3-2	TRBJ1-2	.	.	CASSPRQDHGYTF	TGTGCCAGCAGCCCTCGGCAGGATCATGGCTACACCTTC
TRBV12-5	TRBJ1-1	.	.	CASGLVTQNTEAFF	TGTGCTAGTGGTTTGGTCACTCAGAACACTGAAGCTTTCTTT
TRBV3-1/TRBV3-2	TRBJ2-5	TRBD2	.	CASSKVLAGGQETQYF	TGTGCCAGCAGCAAAGTTCTAGCGGGGGGCCAAGAGACCCAGTACTTC
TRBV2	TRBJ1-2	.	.	CASSIPPRANGYTF	TGTGCCAGCAGTATCCCCCCGAGAGCAAATGGCTACACCTTC
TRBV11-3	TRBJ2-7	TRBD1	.	CASSPGTDEQYF	TGTGCCAGCAGCCCCGGGACAGACGAGCAGTACTTC
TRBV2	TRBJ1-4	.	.	CASRRGARTNEKLFF	TGTGCCAGCCGTCGGGGGGCACGGACTAATGAAAAACTGTTTTTT
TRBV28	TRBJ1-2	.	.	CASSLNGVNYGYTF	TGTGCCAGCAGTTTGAACGGAGTAAACTATGGCTACACCTTC
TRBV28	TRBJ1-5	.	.	CASSRYSNQPQHF	TGTGCCAGCTCTAGATATAGCAATCAGCCCCAGCATTTT
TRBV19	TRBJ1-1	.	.	CASSMVENTEAFF	TGTGCCAGTAGTATGGTAGAGAACACTGAAGCTTTCTTT
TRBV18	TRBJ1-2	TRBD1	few	CASSPRTGGEGYTF	TGTGCCAGCTCACCGAGGACAGGGGGCGAGGGCTACACCTTC
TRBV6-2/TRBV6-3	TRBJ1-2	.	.	CASSLLGANYGYTF	TGTGCCAGCAGTTTACTAGGAGCTAACTATGGCTACACCTTC
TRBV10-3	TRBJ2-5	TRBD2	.	CAISGGAGKGFGETQYF	TGTGCCATCAGTGGAGGAGCGGGGAAGGGGTTTGGGGAGACCCAGTACTTC
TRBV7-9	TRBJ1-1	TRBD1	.	CASRRDRANTEAFF	TGTGCCAGCAGACGAGACAGGGCCAACACTGAAGCTTTCTTT
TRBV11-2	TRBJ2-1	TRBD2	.	CASSLGGGSYNEQFF	TGTGCCAGCAGCTTGGGCGGGGGGTCCTACAATGAGCAGTTCTTC
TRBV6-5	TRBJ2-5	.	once	CASSYNGQKETQYF	TGTGCCAGCAGTTACAATGGACAGAAAGAGACCCAGTACTTC
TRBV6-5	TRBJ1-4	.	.	CASRLISATNEKLFF	TGTGCCAGCAGGTTAATCAGTGCAACTAATGAAAAACTGTTTTTT
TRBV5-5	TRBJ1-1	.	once	CASSFAGDTEAFF	TGTGCCAGCAGCTTTGCAGGGGACACTGAAGCTTTCTTT
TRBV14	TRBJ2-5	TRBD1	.	CASSPRLPGQGSETQYF	TGTGCCAGCAGCCCCCGATTACCGGGACAGGGGAGCGAGACCCAGTACTTC
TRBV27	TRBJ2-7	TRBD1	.	CASSLTGGLYEQYF	TGTGCCAGCAGCCTAACAGGGGGCCTGTACGAGCAGTACTTC
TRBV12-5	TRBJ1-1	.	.	CASGLVPAGADTEAFF	TGTGCTAGTGGTTTGGTACCCGCAGGGGCTGACACTGAAGCTTTCTTT
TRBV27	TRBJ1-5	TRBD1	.	CASSLQGGQPQHF	TGTGCCAGCAGTTTACAGGGGGGTCAGCCCCAGCATTTT
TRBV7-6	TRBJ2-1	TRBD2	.	CASSLIGLDSRSSYNEQFF	TGTGCCAGCAGCTTAATTGGACTAGACTCCCGTAGCTCCTACAATGAGCAGTTCTTC
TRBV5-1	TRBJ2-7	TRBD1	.	CASSLQGALPSYEQYF	TGCGCCAGCAGCTTACAGGGGGCCCTCCCTTCCTACGAGCAGTACTTC
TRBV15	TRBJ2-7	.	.	CATSRDAGTSYEQYF	TGTGCCACCAGCAGAGATGCGGGGACCTCCTACGAGCAGTACTTC